This record covers a single T cell receptor (beta chain). These data come from a study of identical twins. TCRdb redid the calling of the 5' RACE reads with MiXCR, one entry per CDR3 protein. The sample includes roughly 1,500,000 distinct CDR3 sequences, 32% of them seen just once. Germline V gives CDR1 MNHNS, CDR2 SASEGT. This CDR3 has 14 residues. V dropped 3 bases and J dropped 13; count of bases not matched to a gene: 11. This receptor was obtained from a newborn girl in good health. What was sequenced was cord blood. V usage is TRBV6-1 and J usage is TRBJ2-1; 8 nucleotides agree with TRBD2. CDR3 DNA sequence: TGTGCCAGCAGTGACCTAGCGGGCCCAGAGACCCAGTTCTTC. It codes for CASSDLAGPETQFF.